The 23 T cell receptor beta chains given below trace back to one sample, sequenced in a study of post-analysis software for immune sequencing data. Study-level findings and limits: About 5 TRBV segments appeared more often in patients than in controls, and TRBV5-6, TRBV5-1 and TRBV20-1 were among these.

These receptors are not linked to any known antigen. Unique molecular identifiers featured in each of the TCR beta cDNA libraries. TCRdb reprocessed the PCR reads via MiXCR and lists one record per CDR3 protein. The data contain more than 450,000 distinct CDR3 sequences, about 40% of them seen just once; the ten biggest clones take up roughly 1.7%. Sequencing used blood. Every receptor here comes from a girl aged 10 to 17 with multiple sclerosis.

This chain joins TRBV10-3 and TRBJ2-2, with D perhaps being TRBD1 or TRBD2 (5 bases each). This CDR3 region has 17 residues. Per germline, CDR1 ENHRY and CDR2 SYGVKD. Deletions cut 0 bases from V and 2 bases from J, with 13 bases between. CDR3 bases: TGTGCCATCAGTGAGTCAGGGGACGGGGTAAACACCGGGGAGCTGTTTTTT. It yields the protein CAISESGDGVNTGELFF.

The gene calls are TRBV4-1 and TRBJ1-2; 8 nucleotides match TRBD1. V was pared by 4 bases and J by 5 bases, with 9 bases of the junction left unmatched. The CDR3 extends over 15 amino acids. Germline CDR1 and CDR2: MGHRA and YSYEKL. The CDR3 reads CASSPTGQGFYGYTF. Written as DNA, the CDR3 is TGCGCCAGCAGCCCCACTGGACAGGGATTTTATGGCTACACCTTC.

J is TRBJ1-5 and V is TRBV15, with D possibly matching TRBD1 (5 bases). In germline, CDR1 is LNHNV, CDR2 YYDKDF (reference sequence). Trimming stripped 6 bases from V and 0 bases from J, with 12 bases between. This CDR3 comprises 15 residues. CDR3 bases: TGTGCCACCAGTGCAGGGCTTTATAGCAATCAGCCCCAGCATTTT. Amino acid sequence: CATSAGLYSNQPQHF.

This clonotype was observed a single time. The J gene is TRBJ2-5, the V gene TRBV29-1; TRBD2 is a possible D gene (7 bases). The CDR3 is 15 residues long. Germline V gene lookup returns CDR1 SQVTM and CDR2 ANQGSEA. Trimming removed 5 bases at V and 4 bases at J, with 20 bases between. The CDR3 DNA is TGCAGCGTTTCCAAGGGCGGGGGCGATCGAGAGACCCAGTACTTC. Translation: CSVSKGGGDRETQYF.

This clonotype was picked up a small number of times. V gene TRBV5-1 combines with J gene TRBJ2-7; no definite D call. With 5 bases removed from V and 5 bases from J, the gap between germline ends came to 17 bases. The CDR3 runs to 14 residues. Germline V gene sequence: CDR1 SGHRS, CDR2 YFSETQ. DNA for the CDR3: TGCGCCAGCAGATCTGAGCCGTCCGTCGACGAGCAGTACTTC. Its translation: CASRSEPSVDEQYF.

This clonotype was seen more than once but under ten times. The chain employs TRBV7-9 and TRBJ2-5; the match to TRBD2 covers 8 bases. Gene TRBJ2-7 matches the end of the DNA better, so the J call may be wrong. Germline CDR1 reads SEHNR; CDR2 reads FQNEAQ (reference sequence). There are 16 residues in the CDR3. CDR3 sequence: CASSPGSGLALVEQYF. For the CDR3, the DNA is TGTGCCAGCAGCCCCGGCTCCGGACTAGCCCTCGTCGAGCAGTACTTC.

This clonotype has a handful of counts. The chain carries TRBV14 and TRBJ2-5; unclear D gene. The end of the DNA fits TRBJ2-7 better, so the J call may be wrong. Germline CDR1 and CDR2: SGHDN and FVKESK. The CDR3 length is 11 residues. The chain's CDR3 is CASSDWNEQYF. For the CDR3, the DNA is TGTGCCAGCAGCGATTGGAACGAGCAGTACTTC.

CDR3 protein: CASRPLAGGIQETQYF. In DNA, the CDR3 is TGTGCCAGCAGGCCCCTAGCGGGGGGAATCCAAGAGACCCAGTACTTC. The chain combines TRBV28 with TRBJ2-5; 11 bases align to TRBD2. The CDR3 loop spans 16 amino acids. V dropped 6 bases and J dropped 1; count of bases not matched to a gene: 7. Germline assignment: CDR1 MDHEN and CDR2 SYDVKM.

This clonotype was recorded at least ten times. The CDR3 region has the DNA TGTGCCAGCAGCCCCGTTGGGGACAATGAGCAGTTCTTC. Translating gives CASSPVGDNEQFF. The chain couples TRBV4-2 to TRBJ2-1; D is uncertain. The CDR3 is 13 residues long. Looked up from germline, CDR1 is LGHNA and CDR2 is YNFKEQ. V lost 4 bases to trimming and J lost 5 bases, with 9 bases between them.

The CDR3 region is CSASQPAPQETQYF. The DNA of the CDR3 is TGCAGTGCTAGTCAGCCGGCACCTCAAGAGACCCAGTACTTC. The J gene is TRBJ2-5, the V gene TRBV20-1, with no clear D. The germline V and J ends were trimmed by 3 bases and 2 bases, with 13 bases remaining between them. The CDR3 is made up of 14 amino acids. Germline loops: CDR1 DFQATT, CDR2 SNEGSKA (reference sequence).

The chain employs TRBV6-6 and TRBJ2-7; D is unresolved. Germline CDR1 and CDR2: MNHNY and SVGAGI (reference sequence). The CDR3 consists of 12 residues. V was clipped by 8 bases and J by 0 bases, with 8 bases between them. The CDR3 bases are TGTGCCAGCGGCCACCTCTCCTACGAGCAGTACTTC. Protein product: CASGHLSYEQYF.

The chain has TRBV4-1 and TRBJ2-5; TRBD2 is a possible D gene (5 bases). Germline CDR1 is MGHRA and CDR2 is YSYEKL. The length of the CDR3 is 13 residues. V lost 4 bases to trimming and J lost 4 bases, with 10 bases between them. CDR3 DNA: TGCGCCAGCAGCCGAGAGAGGGCAGAGACCCAGTACTTC. Amino acid sequence: CASSRERAETQYF.

This clonotype was seen only a few times. DNA of the CDR3: TGTGCCAGCGGCAGCAGCTCCTACGAGCAGTACTTC. Its translation is CASGSSSYEQYF. The chain couples TRBV28 to TRBJ2-7; D unresolved. Trimming left V 8 bases short and J 0 bases short, with 8 bases between. Germline CDR1 reads MDHEN; CDR2 reads SYDVKM. CDR3 size: 12 residues. The full variable domain, rest sourced from reference TRBV28 and TRBJ2-7, is DVKVTQSSRYLVKRTGEKVFLECVQDMDHENMFWYRQDPGLGLRLIYFSYDVKMKEKGDIPEGYSVSREKKERFSLILESASTNQTSMYLCASGSSSYEQYFGPGTRLTVT.

This clonotype was detected a few times. This chain links TRBV7-2 with TRBJ2-7; 10 positions agree with TRBD2. V shed 5 bases and J 6 bases; nucleotides not matched to a gene: 10. Germline loops: CDR1 SGHTA, CDR2 FQGNSA. The CDR3 sequence is 15 residues long. CDR3 nucleotide sequence: TGTGCCAGCAGCACAGACAGCGGGGGGGCCTTCGAGCAGTACTTC. Translated, it gives CASSTDSGGAFEQYF.

The sample holds one count of this clonotype. This chain connects TRBV27 to TRBJ1-1; D ambiguous. In germline, CDR1 is MNHEY, CDR2 SMNVEV (reference sequence). The CDR3 covers 12 residues. The V end lost 5 bases, the J end lost 8 bases, and 12 bases lay between the germline ends. CDR3 protein: CASSGLRAEAFF. Written as DNA, the CDR3 is TGTGCCAGCAGTGGTCTAAGGGCGGAAGCTTTCTTT.

The V call is TRBV10-3, the J call TRBJ1-5; D uncertain. CDR1 ENHRY and CDR2 SYGVKD come from the germline V gene. Trimming stripped 3 bases from V and 0 bases from J, with 12 bases between. This CDR3 contains 16 residues. In DNA, the CDR3 is TGTGCCATCAGTGACCAAACCGTATTTAGCAATCAGCCCCAGCATTTT. The encoded protein is CAISDQTVFSNQPQHF.

The chain uses TRBV10-3 and TRBJ2-7; 7 positions agree with TRBD1. In germline, CDR1 is ENHRY, CDR2 SYGVKD. V gave up 7 bases and J gave up 5 bases; unmatched junction bases: 8. This CDR3 region has 13 residues. DNA for the CDR3: TGTGCCATCAATCGACAGGGTAATGACGAGCAGTACTTC. It translates to CAINRQGNDEQYF.

Only a few counts were recorded for this clonotype. The genes are TRBV29-1 and TRBJ2-5, with 8 bases fitting TRBD2. This CDR3 is built from 16 residues. Germline trimming cut 0 bases from V and 1 base from J; bases unmatched to any gene: 7. The V gene's germline CDR1 is SQVTM and CDR2 ANQGSEA. The CDR3 coding sequence is TGCAGCGTTGAAGATTACGCCGGGAGGGCCCAAGAGACCCAGTACTTC. Translated: CSVEDYAGRAQETQYF.

In its sample, this clonotype was seen a few times. This sequence joins TRBV20-1 and TRBJ2-4; the D gene is possibly TRBD1 (5 bases). This CDR3 comprises 13 residues. CDR1 DFQATT and CDR2 SNEGSKA come from the germline V gene (reference sequence). The V end was cut by 5 bases, the J end by 6 bases, with 14 bases between. CDR3 region: CSAPLGQGNIQYF. DNA for the CDR3: TGCAGTGCTCCCCTCGGGCAGGGAAACATTCAGTACTTC.

V usage is TRBV12-3 or TRBV12-4 and J usage is TRBJ2-1; 8 bases agree with TRBD1. Trimming removed 3 bases from V and 8 bases from J; junction bases left unmatched: 6. The CDR3 has 14 residues. The CDR3 nucleotides read TGTGCCAGCAGTTTCCTCAGGACAGGGCATGAGCAGTTCTTC. It encodes CASSFLRTGHEQFF.

This rearrangement joins TRBV27 to TRBJ2-7; 7 nucleotides agree with TRBD2. V shed 10 bases and J 0 bases; nucleotides not matched to a gene: 9. The CDR3 is 14 residues long. Looked up from germline, CDR1 is MNHEY and CDR2 is SMNVEV (reference sequence). The CDR3 spells CANGGRRDSYEQYF. The CDR3, as DNA: TGTGCCAACGGGGGGAGAAGAGACTCCTACGAGCAGTACTTC.

This clonotype was observed a handful of times. The chain couples TRBV12-3 or TRBV12-4 to TRBJ2-4; TRBD1 or TRBD2 may be the D gene (5 bases each). The length of the CDR3 is 14 residues. V lost 6 bases, J lost 4 bases, and 13 bases lay in between. The CDR3 sequence is CASSPRDGKNIQYF. The DNA for the CDR3 is TGTGCCAGCAGCCCACGGGACGGGAAAAACATTCAGTACTTC.

The CDR3, as DNA: TGCAGTGCTAAGAGGACTACCCGACTGAGCACAGATACGCAGTATTTT. Residues: CSAKRTTRLSTDTQYF. This chain connects TRBV20-1 to TRBJ2-3, with a possible D match to TRBD2 (6 bases). Germline V gives CDR1 DFQATT, CDR2 SNEGSKA (reference sequence). The V end was cut by 4 bases, the J end by 0 bases, with 17 bases between. The CDR3 has 16 residues.